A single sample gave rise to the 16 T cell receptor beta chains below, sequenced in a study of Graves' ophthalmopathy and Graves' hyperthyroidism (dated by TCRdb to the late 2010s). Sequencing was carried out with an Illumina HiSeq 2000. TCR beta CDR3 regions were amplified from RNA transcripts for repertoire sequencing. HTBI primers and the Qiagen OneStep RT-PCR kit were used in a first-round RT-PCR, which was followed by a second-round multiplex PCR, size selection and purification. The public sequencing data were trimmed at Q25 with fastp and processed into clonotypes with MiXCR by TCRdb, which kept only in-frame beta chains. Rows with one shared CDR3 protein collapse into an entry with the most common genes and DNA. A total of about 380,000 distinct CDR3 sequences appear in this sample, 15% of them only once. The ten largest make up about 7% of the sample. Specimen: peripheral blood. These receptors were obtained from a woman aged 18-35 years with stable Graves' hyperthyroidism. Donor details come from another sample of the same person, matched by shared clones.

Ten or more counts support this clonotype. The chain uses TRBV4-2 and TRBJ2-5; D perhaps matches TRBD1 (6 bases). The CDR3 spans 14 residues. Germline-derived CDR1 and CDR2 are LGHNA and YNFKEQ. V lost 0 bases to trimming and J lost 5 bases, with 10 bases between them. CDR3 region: CASSQDQGFETQYF. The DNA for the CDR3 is TGTGCCAGCAGCCAAGATCAGGGGTTTGAGACCCAGTACTTC.

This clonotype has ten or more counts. The CDR3 DNA follows: TGTGCCAGCAGCGATGCCGCCGAGGGCCTCGGCGAGCAGTACTTC. Amino acids: CASSDAAEGLGEQYF. This chain connects TRBV6-1 to TRBJ2-7, with D possibly TRBD2 on 5 matching bases. V was cut by 6 bases and J by 6 bases, with 21 bases left in between. This CDR3 region has 15 residues. CDR1 and CDR2 (germline): MNHNS, SASEGT.

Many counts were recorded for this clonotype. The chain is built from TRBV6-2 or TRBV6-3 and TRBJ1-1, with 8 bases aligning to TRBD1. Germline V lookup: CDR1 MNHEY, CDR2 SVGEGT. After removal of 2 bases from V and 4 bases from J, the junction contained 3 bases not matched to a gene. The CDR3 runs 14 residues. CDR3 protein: CASSYTGGSTEAFF. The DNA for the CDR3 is TGTGCCAGCAGTTACACAGGGGGAAGCACTGAAGCTTTCTTT.

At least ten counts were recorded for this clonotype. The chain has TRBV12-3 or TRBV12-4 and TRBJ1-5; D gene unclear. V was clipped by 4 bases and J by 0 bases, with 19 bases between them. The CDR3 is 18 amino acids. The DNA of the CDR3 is TGTGCCAGCAGTTGGGGAGCTTCGAATCATTATAGCAATCAGCCCCAGCATTTT. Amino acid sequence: CASSWGASNHYSNQPQHF.

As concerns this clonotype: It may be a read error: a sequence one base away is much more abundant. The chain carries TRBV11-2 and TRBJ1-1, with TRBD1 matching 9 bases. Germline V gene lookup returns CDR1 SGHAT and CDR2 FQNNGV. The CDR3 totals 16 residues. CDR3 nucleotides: TGTGCCAGCAGCTTAGGGGGACAGGGAAAATCCACTGAAGCTTGCTTT. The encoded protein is CASSLGGQGKSTEACF.

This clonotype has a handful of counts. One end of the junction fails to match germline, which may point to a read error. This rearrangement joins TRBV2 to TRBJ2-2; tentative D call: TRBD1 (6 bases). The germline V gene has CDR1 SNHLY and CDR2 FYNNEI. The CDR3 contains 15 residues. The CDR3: CASREGGFNTGELFF. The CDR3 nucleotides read TGTGCCAGCAGGGAAGGGGGTTTTAACACCGGGGAGCTGTTTTTT.

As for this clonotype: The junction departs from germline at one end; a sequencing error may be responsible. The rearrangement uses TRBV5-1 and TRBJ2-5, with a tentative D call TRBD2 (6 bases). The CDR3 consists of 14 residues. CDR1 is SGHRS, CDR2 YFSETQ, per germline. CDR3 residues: CASSTRDSRETKYF. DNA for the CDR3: TGCGCCAGCAGCACTAGGGACTCAAGAGAGACCAAGTACTTC.

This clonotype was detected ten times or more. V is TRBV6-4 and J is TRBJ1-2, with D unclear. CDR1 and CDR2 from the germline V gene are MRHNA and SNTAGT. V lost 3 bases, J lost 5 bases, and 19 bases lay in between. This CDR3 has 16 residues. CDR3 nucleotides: TGTGCCAGCAGTGAGTCCGGGGTCGCACCGCCTTATGGCTACACCTTC. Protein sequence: CASSESGVAPPYGYTF.

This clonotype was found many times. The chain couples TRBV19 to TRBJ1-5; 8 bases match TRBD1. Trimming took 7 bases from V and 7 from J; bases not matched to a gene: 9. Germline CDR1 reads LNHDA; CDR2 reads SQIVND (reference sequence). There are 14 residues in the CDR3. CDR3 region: CASTGGGGGQPQHF. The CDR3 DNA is TGTGCCAGTACAGGGGGCGGGGGAGGCCAGCCCCAGCATTTT.

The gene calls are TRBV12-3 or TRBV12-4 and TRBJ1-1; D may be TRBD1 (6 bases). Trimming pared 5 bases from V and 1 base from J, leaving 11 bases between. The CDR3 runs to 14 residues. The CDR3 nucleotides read TGTGCCAGCAGTGAAACAGGGACGAACACTGAAGCTTTCTTT. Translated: CASSETGTNTEAFF.

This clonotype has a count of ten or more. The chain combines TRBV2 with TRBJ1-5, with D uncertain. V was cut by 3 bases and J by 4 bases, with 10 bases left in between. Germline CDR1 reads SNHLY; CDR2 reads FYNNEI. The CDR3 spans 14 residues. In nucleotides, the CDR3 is TGTGCCAGCAGTGAGGAGTTCGGAAATCAGCCCCAGCATTTT. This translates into CASSEEFGNQPQHF.

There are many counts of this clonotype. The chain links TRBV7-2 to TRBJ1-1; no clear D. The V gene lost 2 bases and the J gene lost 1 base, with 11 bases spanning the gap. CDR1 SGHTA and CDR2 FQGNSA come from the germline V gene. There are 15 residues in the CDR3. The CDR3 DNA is TGTGCCAGCAGCTTATCGGGCGGTCAGAACACTGAAGCTTTCTTT. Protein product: CASSLSGGQNTEAFF.

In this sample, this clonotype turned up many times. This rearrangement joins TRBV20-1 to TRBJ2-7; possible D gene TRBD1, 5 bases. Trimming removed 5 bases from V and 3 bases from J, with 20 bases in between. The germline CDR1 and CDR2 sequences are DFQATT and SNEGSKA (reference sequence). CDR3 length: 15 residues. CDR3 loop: CSADTPDTAGYEQYF. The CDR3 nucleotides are TGCAGTGCTGATACCCCGGACACGGCCGGCTACGAGCAGTACTTC.

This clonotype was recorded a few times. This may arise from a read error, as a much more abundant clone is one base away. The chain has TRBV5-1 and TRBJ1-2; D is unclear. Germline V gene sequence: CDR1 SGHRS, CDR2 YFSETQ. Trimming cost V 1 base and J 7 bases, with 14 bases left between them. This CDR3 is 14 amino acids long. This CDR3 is CASSLTVQSVGYTF. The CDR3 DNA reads TGCGCCAGCAGCTTGACCGTCCAAAGCGTTGGCTACACCTTC. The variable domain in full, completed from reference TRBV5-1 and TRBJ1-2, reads KAGVTQTPRYLIKTRGQQVTLSCSPISGHRSVSWYQQTPGQGLQFLFEYFSETQRNKGNFPGRFSGRQFSNSRSEMNVSTLELGDSALYLCASSLTVQSVGYTFGSGTRLTVV.

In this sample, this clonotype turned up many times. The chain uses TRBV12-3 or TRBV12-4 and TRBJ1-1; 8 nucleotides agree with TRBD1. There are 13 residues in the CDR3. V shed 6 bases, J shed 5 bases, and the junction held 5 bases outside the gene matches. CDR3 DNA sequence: TGTGCCAGCAGGGACAGGGTATGGACTGAAGCTTTCTTT. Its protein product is CASRDRVWTEAFF.

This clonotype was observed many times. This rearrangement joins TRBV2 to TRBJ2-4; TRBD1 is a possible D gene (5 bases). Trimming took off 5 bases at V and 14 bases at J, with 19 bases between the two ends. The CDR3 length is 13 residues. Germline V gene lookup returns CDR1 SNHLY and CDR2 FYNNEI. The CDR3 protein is CASSRTLEGGKYF. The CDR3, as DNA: TGTGCCAGCAGTCGGACATTAGAAGGTGGTAAGTACTTC.